The entry that follows covers one T cell receptor (beta chain) sequence. The source of the sample is a study of blood T cells in healthy people across ages. Together with a sample-barcoded 5' primer, a J-beta primer mix was included in a second PCR lasting about 6 to 12 cycles. Each cDNA molecule was tagged by a template-switch adaptor with 12 random nucleotides. TCRdb passed the 5' RACE reads through MiXCR, listing each CDR3 protein once. The sample yields 1.5 million to 2 million distinct CDR3 sequences, 28% seen once. The CDR3 is 14 amino acids. Germline V gene sequence: CDR1 SGHRS, CDR2 YFSETQ. Trimming removed 2 bases from V and 4 bases from J, with 13 bases in between.

The receptor's source is a woman between 25 and 40 years old in good health. J is TRBJ2-7 and V is TRBV5-1; D possibly matches TRBD1 or TRBD2 (5 bases each). Sequencing used blood. In DNA form, the CDR3 reads TGCGCCAGCAGCTTCAGGAGCGGACAATACGAGCAGTACTTC. Translated, it gives CASSFRSGQYEQYF.